A selection of T cell receptor beta chains follows, all from one sample in a study of cytomegalovirus exposure and HLA in healthy donors. This table comes from immunoSEQ multiplex PCR, and its TCRdb copy is limited to in-frame clones, with some not included. This sample has some 100,000 clones, with around 83% found just once. Sequenced sample: PBMCs. The source is a woman younger than 30 in good health and CMV-seronegative. Each CDR3 is given with its conserved first and last residue. The order of the fields is clone size, J gene, D gene, V gene, CDR3 DNA, CDR3 protein. The D gene is left open where the match is weak. Not all rows give a size; the values are once, few, many and, for expanded clones, a class.

-	TRBJ1-2	TRBD1	TRBV19	TGTGCCAGCGGGACAGACTTTCTGAGCGGCTACACCTTC	CASGTDFLSGYTF
-	TRBJ1-1	-	TRBV7-9	TGTTCCAGCAGCTTCACAGGTCGTGAAGCTTTCTTT	CSSSFTGREAFF
-	TRBJ2-5	-	TRBV7-9	TGTGCCAGCAGCTTTTGGGGCCGAGAGACCCAGTACTTC	CASSFWGRETQYF
-	TRBJ1-2	-	TRBV11-3	TGTGCCAGCAGCTTAGATTCCCGGGGCTACACCTTC	CASSLDSRGYTF
-	TRBJ2-5	TRBD2	TRBV11-2	TGTGCCAGCAGCACCGGGACTAGCTTATTCTGGGAGACCCAGTACTTC	CASSTGTSLFWETQYF
-	TRBJ1-1	-	TRBV30	TGTGCCTGGAGTTACGGACAGATGAACACTGAAGCTTTCTTT	CAWSYGQMNTEAFF
-	TRBJ2-3	-	TRBV20-1	TGCAGTGCTCCGAAGAGGGATACGCAGTATTTT	CSAPKRDTQYF
-	TRBJ2-3	-	TRBV6-4	TGTGCCAGCAGTGCAGCAGGGGACACAGATACGCAGTATTTT	CASSAAGDTDTQYF
-	TRBJ2-7	TRBD2	TRBV29-1	TGCAGCGTAGCGGGACTAGGGGACGAGCAGTACTTC	CSVAGLGDEQYF
-	TRBJ2-1	-	TRBV9	TGTGCCAGCAGCGTAGAAGCAAACAATGAGCAGTTCTTC	CASSVEANNEQFF
-	TRBJ2-7	TRBD2	TRBV5-1	TGCGCCAGCAGCTTGGAAACTAGCGTCATCTACGAGCAGTACTTC	CASSLETSVIYEQYF
-	TRBJ2-7	-	TRBV18	TGTGCCAGCTCGAATAAGGGGGGGGCAGCCTACGAGCAGTACTTC	CASSNKGGAAYEQYF
-	TRBJ1-2	-	TRBV5-1	TGCGCCAGCAGCTTGGGGACAGCAAACTATGGCTACACCTTC	CASSLGTANYGYTF
-	TRBJ1-1	TRBD1	TRBV5-1	TGCGCCAGCAGCTTGAGGACAGGTTCGAAATTGACTGAAGCTTTCTTT	CASSLRTGSKLTEAFF
few	TRBJ2-1	-	TRBV13	TGTGCCAGCAGCCTGAACTACCCGAGCTCCTACAATGAGCAGTTCTTC	CASSLNYPSSYNEQFF
-	TRBJ2-7	-	TRBV27	TGTGCCAGCAGGACAGGTCTGGAGCAGTACTTC	CASRTGLEQYF
few	TRBJ1-1	-	TRBV28	TGTGCCAGCAGCCCTCACACTGAAGCTTTCTTT	CASSPHTEAFF
-	TRBJ2-1	TRBD1	TRBV7-6	TGTGCCAGCAGCTTATCAATTTCTGGGACAGGCCGCCATGAGCAGTTCTTC	CASSLSISGTGRHEQFF
-	TRBJ2-6	-	TRBV11-3	TGTGCCAGCAGCTCGGACAGCTCTGGGGCCAACGTCCTGACTTTC	CASSSDSSGANVLTF
-	TRBJ2-7	-	TRBV7-9	TGTGCCAGCGGGCCAGGGTACGAGCAGTACTTC	CASGPGYEQYF
-	TRBJ2-7	-	TRBV6-1	TGTGCCAGCTTTAGGGGGGAGCAGTACTTC	CASFRGEQYF
-	TRBJ2-7	TRBD1	TRBV7-6	TGTGCCAGCAGCGTGGACAGGACCTACGAGCAGTACTTC	CASSVDRTYEQYF
once	TRBJ2-5	-	TRBV5-4	TGTGCCAGCAGCTCCAGTCCCAGACCAGGGTCCCAAGAGACCCAGTACTTC	CASSSSPRPGSQETQYF
-	TRBJ2-3	TRBD2	TRBV28	TGTGCCAGCAGTTTTAAGCGGGGGGGCACAGATACGCAGTATTTT	CASSFKRGGTDTQYF
once	TRBJ2-7	TRBD1	TRBV28	TGTGCCAGCAGCCCCACGGACAGGGCCTCCTACGAGCAGTACTTC	CASSPTDRASYEQYF
-	TRBJ1-4	-	TRBV13	TGTGCCAGCAGCTTTTCAGCAGGGGAACAATTTTTT	CASSFSAGEQFF
-	TRBJ1-5	-	TRBV19	TGTGCCAGTAGGGCCTACGAGGGAGGGGTTAGCAATCAGCCCCAGCATTTT	CASRAYEGGVSNQPQHF
-	TRBJ1-2	-	TRBV4-1	TGCGCCAGCAGCCCGCTCGGGGCGGGGAGGCACTATGGCTACACCTTC	CASSPLGAGRHYGYTF
-	TRBJ1-4	-	TRBV6-5	TGTGCCAGCGGTAAACAGGGTGGAGTAGATGAAAAACTGTTTTTT	CASGKQGGVDEKLFF
-	TRBJ2-7	TRBD2	TRBV7-6	TGTGCCAGCAGCCTCGGACTAGCGGGGTACGAGCAGTACTTC	CASSLGLAGYEQYF
-	TRBJ2-5	TRBD2	TRBV9	TGTGCCAGCAGCGTAGCTCTGGGGGGGTTGGGGGGAGAGACCCAGTACTTC	CASSVALGGLGGETQYF
few	TRBJ2-3	TRBD2	TRBV6-1	TGTGCCAGCAGTGAATCTCCGAGCGGGGGGGGCACAGATACGCAGTATTTT	CASSESPSGGGTDTQYF
-	TRBJ1-1	-	TRBV30	TGTGCCTGGAGTGTCCCAACTGAAGCTTTCTTT	CAWSVPTEAFF
-	TRBJ2-2	TRBD2	TRBV14	TGTGCCAGCAGCCGAGGGGTGAGCGGGGTGAACACCGGGGAGCTGTTTTTT	CASSRGVSGVNTGELFF
few	TRBJ2-4	-	TRBV10-3	TGTGCCATCAGTGATCGGGAACCATCATCAGCCAAAAACATTCAGTACTTC	CAISDREPSSAKNIQYF
-	TRBJ1-2	TRBD1	TRBV7-8	TGTGCCAGCAGCTTAGTTAGGGCAGACAGGGGGACCCATGGCTACACCTTC	CASSLVRADRGTHGYTF
few	TRBJ1-3	-	TRBV4-3	TGCGCCAGCAGCCAAGATCAGTTTACCACTGGAAACACCATATATTTT	CASSQDQFTTGNTIYF
-	TRBJ2-3	-	TRBV7-9	TGTGCCAGCAGCCTACCCGGGTCAGGGGATACGCAGTATTTT	CASSLPGSGDTQYF
-	TRBJ1-2	-	TRBV21-1	TGTGCCAGCAGTATGGATGGGACAGGGAACGGTGGCGGCTACACCTTC	CASSMDGTGNGGGYTF
-	TRBJ1-4	TRBD1	TRBV28	TGTGCCAGCAGTCAATTCCGGGACAGGGGAAATGAAAAACTGTTTTTT	CASSQFRDRGNEKLFF
-	TRBJ2-3	TRBD2	TRBV28	TGTGCCAGCAGTTCGGGACTAGCGGGAACTAGGGCAGATACGCAGTATTTT	CASSSGLAGTRADTQYF
-	TRBJ1-4	TRBD1	TRBV6-5	TGTGCCAGCAGCTCCTCCGGGACAGATGAAAAACTGTTTTTT	CASSSSGTDEKLFF
few	TRBJ2-2	-	TRBV5-5	TGTGCCAGCAGCTTGGGGCCCAGAAACACCGGGGAGCTGTTTTTT	CASSLGPRNTGELFF
-	TRBJ1-2	-	TRBV6-1	TGTGCCAGCAGTGGTCATAACTATGGCTACACCTTC	CASSGHNYGYTF
-	TRBJ2-3	TRBD2	TRBV6-4	TGTGCCAGCAGTGACACCGCTAGCGGGGGCACAGATACGCAGTATTTT	CASSDTASGGTDTQYF
-	TRBJ2-1	TRBD2	TRBV28	TGTGCCAGCAGTTTATCAGGGAGGGGTCACAATGAGCAGTTCTTC	CASSLSGRGHNEQFF
-	TRBJ2-1	TRBD2	TRBV29-1	TGCAGCGTTGATGGGGTAGCGGGCTCCTACAATGAGCAGTTCTTC	CSVDGVAGSYNEQFF
once	TRBJ1-2	-	TRBV21-1	TGTGCCAGCAGCAATTCCATTAGGGGTAAAGTTAACTATGGCTACACCTTC	CASSNSIRGKVNYGYTF
-	TRBJ2-4	-	TRBV21-1	TGTGCCAGCGGGGACAGGGCCAACCAAAACATTCAGTACTTC	CASGDRANQNIQYF
-	TRBJ2-5	-	TRBV30	TGTGCCTGGAGTGTAAATGGCGGAGAGACCCAGTACTTC	CAWSVNGGETQYF
-	TRBJ2-2	TRBD1	TRBV2	TGTGCCAGCAGCAACAGGGGGCACACCGGGGAGCTGTTTTTT	CASSNRGHTGELFF
-	TRBJ2-1	TRBD2	TRBV9	TGTGCCAGCAGCGCGGGACTAGCGGGACGAAGGGGGTGGGATGAGCAGTTCTTC	CASSAGLAGRRGWDEQFF
once	TRBJ2-3	-	TRBV7-9	TGTGCCAGCAGCTTATGGGAGGATACGCAGTATTTT	CASSLWEDTQYF
-	TRBJ2-2	-	TRBV9	TGTGCCAGCAGCGTAGCCAGGGTTACCGGGGAGCTGTTTTTT	CASSVARVTGELFF
-	TRBJ2-7	TRBD1	TRBV7-9	TGTGCCAGCAGCTTGGACAGGGGCTACGAGCAGTACTTC	CASSLDRGYEQYF